This entry concerns a single T cell receptor beta chain. The antigen it recognizes is unknown. There are no base qualities to consult, and no much larger clone falls within one base. This entry comes from a study of blood T cell repertoires in COVID-19 (dated by TCRdb to the early 2020s). For the wider study: Samples from collaborators originated in the United States, Italy and Spain and spanned both the acute and convalescent phases of COVID-19. The repertoires were released in a freely available public database meant as a resource for research on the immune response to SARS-CoV-2. Deeply sampled blood TCRbeta repertoires from subjects exposed to, actively infected with, or recovered from COVID-19 were included in the dataset. The samples were drawn from the first 160 participants of the ongoing ImmuneRACE study and from roughly 1,300 subjects provided by 6 global collaborators. The material from the prospective study consisted of cDNA or gDNA derived from T cells, B-cell-depleted T cells, or PBMCs. Where available, HLA class I and class II types were taken from metadata supplied by the sample provider and were not determined by assay-based typing. The sample metadata nearly always contained a de-identified subject ID, COVID-19 status, age in years and sex. On the study overall, not on this receptor specifically: How much clinical and demographic metadata was included differed by source and by participant, and the metadata was provided uncurated.

V is cut back by 4 bases and J by 6 bases, with 7 bases in the junction unmatched. The germline V gene (reference sequence) supplies CDR1 MNHEY and CDR2 SMNVEV. From cysteine to phenylalanine, the CDR3 is 14 amino acids long. Only the CDR3 DNA is retained, 42 bases long and in frame from the first base. TCRbeta CDR3 regions were amplified from genomic DNA by means of the immunoSEQ Assay, a bias-controlled multiplex PCR. In the paper's pipeline: The number of nucleated cells in each sample was estimated from the amplification of reference gene primers within the assay. Sequence reads were collapsed and filtered to measure the absolute abundance of every unique TCRbeta CDR3 rearrangement. For each sample, productive Simpson clonality was calculated as the square root of Simpson's diversity index over productive rearrangements. TCRdb re-hosts the immuneACCESS table, in-frame sequences only. Its copies lack some clones; in the studies checked, an unresolved V gene accounts for under half of them, and the cause for the rest is not known. The DNA was the basis for D and trimming; V, J and clone size are from that table. This sample has 200,000 to 300,000 clones in its table, and approximately 86% of those were observed once. The ten top clones hold approximately 2% of the sample.

The collaborating institutions used their own protocols to collect whole blood in K2EDTA tubes. Collaborator samples were shipped for TCRbeta analysis as frozen whole blood, isolated PBMCs, or DNA extracted from either sample type. The sequence was collected from a man aged 25 to 40 with active or convalescent COVID-19. The rearranged chain carries TRBV27 and TRBJ2-3; the central 7 bases match TRBD2. The material sequenced was peripheral blood. In nucleotides, the sequence is TGTGCCAGCAGTTATCAGCGGGGAAAGGATACGCAGTATTTT. It is translated as CASSYQRGKDTQYF.